A single sample is the source of the 12 T cell receptor beta chains below, sequenced in a study of control samples from healthy donors and cancer patients. The protocol was immunoSEQ multiplex PCR, while the TCRdb copy is restricted to in-frame clones and leaves out a portion. The top ten clones hold approximately 1.5% of a sample with 75,000 to 95,000 clones, over 85% of them seen once. The sequenced sample was blood. The receptors stem from a woman younger than 45 in good health.

The CDR3, as DNA: TGTGCCAGCAGCTTAGGACTAGCGGGAGTATCCGAGCAGTACTTC. This encodes CASSLGLAGVSEQYF. The chain recombines TRBV11-2 with TRBJ2-7; 12 bases are shared with TRBD2. This CDR3 is 15 amino acids long. Germline V gives CDR1 SGHAT, CDR2 FQNNGV. V lost 1 base to trimming and J lost 6 bases; unmatched junction nucleotides: 4.

This CDR3 reads CASSGLGGSQPQHF. DNA for the CDR3: TGTGCCAGCAGCGGATTAGGGGGTTCCCAGCCCCAGCATTTT. The chain combines TRBV7-9 with TRBJ1-5, with TRBD1 as a possible D gene (6 bases). In germline, CDR1 is SEHNR, CDR2 FQNEAQ (reference sequence). CDR3 length: 14 amino acids. V lost 5 bases and J 7 bases, leaving 15 bases between the germline ends. The full variable domain, with the rest looked up from reference TRBV7-9 and TRBJ1-5, is DTGVSQNPRHKITKRGQNVTFRCDPISEHNRLYWYRQTLGQGPEFLTYFQNEAQLEKSRLLSDRFSAERPKGSFSTLEIQRTEQGDSAMYLCASSGLGGSQPQHFGDGTRLSIL.

This clone was seen once. The chain has TRBV6-2 or TRBV6-3 and TRBJ1-3, with 11 bases identical to TRBD1. This CDR3 spans 15 amino acids. Germline CDR1 is MNHEY and CDR2 is SVGEGT. V gave up 6 bases and J gave up 4 bases; unmatched junction bases: 5. The CDR3 DNA reads TGTGCCAGCAGCCGGACAGGGGGCGAAGGAAACACCATATATTTT. Encoded protein: CASSRTGGEGNTIYF.

The chain uses TRBV3-1 (or the pseudogene TRBV3-2) and TRBJ2-5; 7 nucleotides agree with TRBD2. The CDR3 sequence is 16 residues long. The germline V gene encodes CDR1 LGHDT and CDR2 YNNKEL (reference sequence). The J segment lost 5 bases and the V segment lost 4 bases, leaving 13 bases of the junction unmatched. The DNA for the CDR3 is TGTGCCAGCAGCCCCCTCGTACGGGGGGTAGCGGAGACCCAGTACTTC. Its translation is CASSPLVRGVAETQYF.

The chain uses TRBV28 and TRBJ1-1, with 8 bases fitting TRBD1. Germline V lookup: CDR1 MDHEN, CDR2 SYDVKM. This CDR3 is built from 15 residues. V shed 4 bases, J shed 5 bases, and the junction held 9 bases outside the gene matches. The CDR3 nucleotides are TGTGCCAGCAGTTCCACAGGGGGTGGGAGGACTGAAGCTTTCTTT. Translating it yields CASSSTGGGRTEAFF.

This clone has a single count. This sequence joins TRBV27 and TRBJ2-7, with D possibly TRBD2 on 5 matching bases. V gave up 6 bases and J gave up 6 bases, with 24 bases separating them. This CDR3 comprises 16 residues. CDR1 is MNHEY and CDR2 is SMNVEV in the germline V gene (reference sequence). The CDR3 loop reads CASSRVPGYRSGEQYF. CDR3 sequence (DNA): TGTGCCAGCAGCCGCGTTCCGGGGTATAGGTCGGGCGAGCAGTACTTC.

The CDR3 DNA follows: TGTGCCAGCAGCCAATTCAGGGGGCAAGGTAATGAAAAACTGTTTTTT. Protein sequence: CASSQFRGQGNEKLFF. The chain is built from TRBV4-2 and TRBJ1-4; TRBD1 agrees at 8 bases. Per the germline V gene, CDR1 is LGHNA and CDR2 is YNFKEQ. There are 16 residues in the CDR3. The ends lost 2 bases at V and 4 bases at J; junction bases unmatched: 6.

The rearrangement joins TRBV30 to TRBJ1-4; D gene uncertain. CDR1 and CDR2 (germline): GTSNPN, SVGIG (reference sequence). The V and J ends lost 4 bases and 5 bases respectively, with 11 bases between them. This CDR3 comprises 13 residues. CDR3 sequence: CAWTYAENEKLFF. CDR3 DNA sequence: TGTGCCTGGACCTATGCCGAGAATGAAAAACTGTTTTTT.

This chain links TRBV10-3 with TRBJ1-5; D perhaps matches TRBD1 (5 bases). CDR3 size: 15 residues. The V and J ends lost 2 bases and 2 bases respectively, with 10 bases between them. Germline loops: CDR1 ENHRY, CDR2 SYGVKD. This CDR3 is CAISEIGGGNQPQHF. In DNA form, the CDR3 reads TGTGCCATCAGTGAGATCGGGGGAGGCAATCAGCCCCAGCATTTT.

The genes are TRBV5-4 and TRBJ2-2; possibly TRBD2 for D (5 bases). The CDR3 covers 14 residues. Germline V gives CDR1 SGHNT, CDR2 YYREEE (reference sequence). V was cut by 5 bases and J by 10 bases, with 18 bases left in between. The CDR3 spells CASSPTGSSEELFF. The CDR3 DNA reads TGTGCCAGCAGTCCGACGGGGAGTAGCGAGGAGCTGTTTTTT.

This chain connects TRBV7-9 to TRBJ2-5; D is undetermined. The CDR3 consists of 14 residues. V was cut by 2 bases and J by 0 bases, with 7 bases left in between. Germline assignment: CDR1 SEHNR and CDR2 FQNEAQ (reference sequence). This CDR3 is CASSLQQNQETQYF. The DNA for the CDR3 is TGTGCCAGCAGCTTACAACAGAACCAAGAGACCCAGTACTTC. Variable domain in full (rest from reference TRBV7-9 and TRBJ2-5): DTGVSQNPRHKITKRGQNVTFRCDPISEHNRLYWYRQTLGQGPEFLTYFQNEAQLEKSRLLSDRFSAERPKGSFSTLEIQRTEQGDSAMYLCASSLQQNQETQYFGPGTRLLVL.

The chain has TRBV7-9 and TRBJ2-1, with D possibly being TRBD1 or TRBD2 (6 bases each). V shed 6 bases and J shed 6 bases, with 21 bases lying between them. This CDR3 has 16 amino acids. Germline-derived CDR1 and CDR2 are SEHNR and FQNEAQ (reference sequence). CDR3 coding DNA: TGTGCCAGCAGTTCGAACAGGGACTCCACTCCCAATGAGCAGTTCTTC. Its translation is CASSSNRDSTPNEQFF. The entire variable domain, with the rest obtained from reference TRBV7-9 and TRBJ2-1, is as follows: DTGVSQNPRHKITKRGQNVTFRCDPISEHNRLYWYRQTLGQGPEFLTYFQNEAQLEKSRLLSDRFSAERPKGSFSTLEIQRTEQGDSAMYLCASSSNRDSTPNEQFFGPGTRLTVL.